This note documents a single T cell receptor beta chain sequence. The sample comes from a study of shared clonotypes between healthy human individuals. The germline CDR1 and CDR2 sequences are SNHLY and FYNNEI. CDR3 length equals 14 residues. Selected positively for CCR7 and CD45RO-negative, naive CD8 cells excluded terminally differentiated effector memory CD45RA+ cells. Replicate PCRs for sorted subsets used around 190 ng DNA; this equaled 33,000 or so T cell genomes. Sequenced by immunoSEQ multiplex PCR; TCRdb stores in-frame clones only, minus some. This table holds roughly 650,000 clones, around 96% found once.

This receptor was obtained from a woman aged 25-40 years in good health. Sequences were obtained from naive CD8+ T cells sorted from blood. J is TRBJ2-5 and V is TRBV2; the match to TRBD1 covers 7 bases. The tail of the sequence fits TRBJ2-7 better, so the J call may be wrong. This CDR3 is CASSVGQAAFEQYF. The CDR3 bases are TGTGCCAGCAGTGTTGGACAGGCTGCCTTCGAGCAGTACTTC.